This T cell receptor beta chain originates from a study of cytomegalovirus exposure and HLA in healthy donors. The CDR3 is 12 residues long. Per germline, CDR1 LNHDA and CDR2 SQIVND (reference sequence). V was clipped by 6 bases and J by 5 bases, with 10 bases between them. From the roughly 120-subject validation cohort, which was separate from the approximately 700-subject first cohort, the donors were drawn. Sequencing used immunoSEQ multiplex PCR; TCRdb keeps in-frame clones, though not all of them. Here the sample spans about 63,000 clones, 89% being singletons. This rearrangement joins TRBV19 to TRBJ1-1, with D uncertain. The sequenced sample consisted of PBMCs. This clonotype originated in a woman under 30 in good health and CMV-seronegative. The CDR3 is CASSPRDTEAFF. The CDR3, as DNA: TGTGCCAGTAGCCCCCGGGATACTGAAGCTTTCTTT.